A single sample is the source of the 8 T cell receptor beta chains below, sequenced in a study of tumor and adjacent non-tumor tissue in lung cancer. This sample's RNA came from whole unsorted tissue. TCRbeta libraries were built with three rounds of nested PCR, modified from ARM-PCR. TCRdb independently ran MiXCR on the multiplex PCR reads; one entry per CDR3 protein. The table includes 220,000 or so distinct CDR3 sequences, about 71% detected once. Material for sequencing was lung tumor tissue. The receptor set was obtained from a man aged 60 to 75 with non-small cell lung cancer.

This clonotype was seen repeatedly, ten times or more. The rearrangement uses TRBV20-1 and TRBJ2-1, with 9 bases lining up with TRBD2. This CDR3 has 13 amino acids. Germline assignment: CDR1 DFQATT and CDR2 SNEGSKA (reference sequence). The CDR3 bases are TGCAGAGCCGGGACTAGCCAATTTTCGGAGCAGTTCTTC. It yields the protein CRAGTSQFSEQFF.

The rearrangement links TRBV6-2 or TRBV6-3 to TRBJ1-5, with D perhaps TRBD1 (5 bases). The CDR3 extends over 15 amino acids. Germline CDR1 and CDR2: MNHEY and SVGEGT. V shed 7 bases and J shed 0 bases, with 13 bases lying between them. The CDR3 is CASTKRTFSNQPQHF. In nucleotides, the CDR3 is TGTGCCAGCACCAAGAGGACATTTAGCAATCAGCCCCAGCATTTT.

This clonotype was counted a few times. This sequence joins TRBV10-2 and TRBJ2-6; D is unclear. This CDR3 contains 16 residues. Germline CDR1 and CDR2: WSHSY and SAAADI. Trimming took off 7 bases at V and 0 bases at J, with 13 bases between the two ends. This CDR3 is CASMEWKSSGANVLTF. As DNA, the CDR3 is TGCGCCAGCATGGAGTGGAAATCCTCTGGGGCCAACGTCCTGACTTTC.

In regard to this clonotype: This may stem from a read error, because a much larger clone lies one nucleotide away. The genes are TRBV20-1 and TRBJ1-3; D unresolved. CDR1 is DFQATT and CDR2 is SNEGSKA in the germline V gene (reference sequence). This CDR3 comprises 12 residues. CDR3 in DNA: TGCATTGCCGGGAGCGCTGGAAACACCATATATTTT. This codes for CIAGSAGNTIYF.

The chain combines TRBV6-5 with TRBJ1-4, with D unresolved. V gave up 2 bases and J gave up 8 bases, with 9 bases separating them. From germline, CDR1 is MNHEY and CDR2 SVGAGI. The CDR3 is 13 amino acids. The CDR3: CASSYKSDEKLFF. In DNA, the CDR3 is TGTGCCAGCAGTTACAAGTCAGACGAAAAACTGTTTTTT.

Notes on this clonotype: The junction and the germline gene differ at one end; a read error may be behind it. The chain links TRBV7-8 to TRBJ1-5, with 8 bases fitting TRBD1. Germline V gives CDR1 SGHVS, CDR2 FQNEAQ. The CDR3 has 15 residues. CDR3 loop: CASSVDRVGNLPQHF. For the CDR3, the DNA is TGTGCCAGCAGCGTGGACAGGGTTGGCAATCTGCCCCAGCATTTT.

At least ten counts were recorded for this clonotype. The gene calls are TRBV20-1 and TRBJ2-3, with D maybe TRBD2 (6 bases). CDR1 and CDR2 from the germline V gene are DFQATT and SNEGSKA (reference sequence). The V end was cut by 6 bases, the J end by 4 bases, with 17 bases between. The CDR3 is 14 residues long. CDR3 sequence (DNA): TGCAGTGCGCGAGGGGAGGCGCCATCAGATACGCAGTATTTT. It codes for CSARGEAPSDTQYF.

As concerns this clonotype: One end of the junction is discordant with germline, which a read error may explain. The rearrangement uses TRBV20-1 and TRBJ2-5, with 9 bases fitting TRBD2. The CDR3 has 12 residues. Germline values: CDR1 DFQATT, CDR2 SNEGSKA (reference sequence). Here the CDR3 reads CSATGSGGPKGF. Here the CDR3 DNA reads TGCAGTGCTACAGGTAGCGGGGGCCCGAAGGGCTTC.